Below are 16 T cell receptor beta chains sequenced from a single sample in a study of T cells after yellow fever vaccination. Each CDR3 protein gets one entry after TCRdb re-called the 5' RACE reads with MiXCR. The sample includes some 200,000 distinct CDR3 sequences, approximately 9.9% of them seen just once. The sequenced sample was CD8+ T cells sorted from PBMCs, obtained 15 days after the yellow fever booster vaccination. Every receptor here comes from a man aged 18 to 30 who received the YFV17D yellow fever vaccine.

CDR3 in DNA: TGTGCCAGCAGCTTAGTGTCAGGGTTAAGCTCCTACAATGAGCAGTTCTTC. Protein product: CASSLVSGLSSYNEQFF. This chain connects TRBV6-1 to TRBJ2-1; a weak D match, TRBD1 (5 bases). The CDR3 sequence is 17 residues long. The ends were cut back, 6 bases at V and 0 bases at J, with 18 bases in the middle. The germline V gene encodes CDR1 MNHNS and CDR2 SASEGT.

Only a few counts were recorded for this clonotype. The chain's CDR3 is CASSEGPSSYEQYV. The CDR3 DNA reads as TGTGCCAGCAGTGAAGGGCCTAGCTCCTACGAGCAGTACGTC. The chain has TRBV6-1 and TRBJ2-7, with D unresolved. V lost 1 base and J 0 bases, leaving 7 bases between the germline ends. The CDR3 covers 14 residues. The V gene's germline CDR1 is MNHNS and CDR2 SASEGT.

This clonotype turned up a few times. The chain links TRBV7-9 to TRBJ2-3; D not resolved. The germline V and J ends were trimmed by 4 bases and 1 base, with 15 bases remaining between them. The CDR3 spans 16 residues. Germline lookup yields CDR1 SEHNR and CDR2 FQNEAQ (reference sequence). CDR3 DNA: TGTGCCAGCAGCTCTTACCGGGCCACAGGCACAGATACGCAGTATTTT. Encoded protein: CASSSYRATGTDTQYF.

This clonotype was seen only a few times. V and J are TRBV5-1 and TRBJ1-1, with D perhaps matching TRBD1 (5 bases). Per germline, CDR1 SGHRS and CDR2 YFSETQ. Trimming removed 4 bases from V and 1 base from J, with 11 bases in between. CDR3 length: 14 residues. The CDR3 loop reads CASSTNQGNTEAFF. The CDR3 DNA is TGCGCCAGCAGCACTAATCAGGGGAACACTGAAGCTTTCTTT.

This clonotype was recorded a few times. The chain recombines TRBV5-6 with TRBJ2-3; a weak D match, TRBD1 (6 bases). Looked up from germline, CDR1 is SGHDT and CDR2 is YYEEEE. The CDR3 extends over 17 amino acids. The V end was cut by 3 bases, the J end by 4 bases, with 21 bases between. The CDR3 bases are TGTGCCAGCAGCTCAACACAAATACAGGGTTTGCCAGATACGCAGTATTTT. Protein product: CASSSTQIQGLPDTQYF. Based on the CDR3 plus reference TRBV5-6 and TRBJ2-3, the full variable domain is DAGVTQSPTHLIKTRGQQVTLRCSPKSGHDTVSWYQQALGQGPQFIFQYYEEEERQRGNFPDRFSGHQFPNYSSELNVNALLLGDSALYLCASSSTQIQGLPDTQYFGPGTRLTVL.

This clonotype occurred a few times. This sequence joins TRBV6-5 and TRBJ2-2, with a weak D call TRBD1 (6 bases). The CDR3 runs to 15 residues. CDR1 MNHEY and CDR2 SVGAGI come from the germline V gene. The ends were cut back, 2 bases at V and 3 bases at J, with 10 bases in the middle. CDR3 in amino acids: CASSYGGADTGELFF. As DNA, the CDR3 is TGTGCCAGCAGTTACGGGGGCGCGGACACCGGGGAGCTGTTTTTT.

The V and J genes are TRBV6-2 or TRBV6-3 and TRBJ1-6; 9 bases match TRBD1. This CDR3 spans 15 amino acids. Looked up from germline, CDR1 is MNHEY and CDR2 is SVGEGT. With 6 bases clipped from V and 7 bases from J, the junction kept 7 bases outside the gene matches. This CDR3 reads CASRFPGQGNSPLHF. DNA of the CDR3: TGTGCCAGCAGATTTCCGGGACAGGGAAATTCACCCCTCCACTTT.

The sample holds many counts of this clonotype. The chain has TRBV20-1 and TRBJ1-5, with no clear D. CDR1 DFQATT and CDR2 SNEGSKA come from the germline V gene (reference sequence). Trimming removed 0 bases from V and 4 bases from J, with 4 bases in between. The CDR3 length is 12 residues. The CDR3 DNA is TGCAGTGCTAGAGATCTAAATCAGCCCCAGCATTTT. As protein: CSARDLNQPQHF.

This clonotype appeared a few times. V gene TRBV4-3 combines with J gene TRBJ2-7; D might be TRBD1 (5 bases). V shed 0 bases and J shed 4 bases, with 10 bases lying between them. This CDR3 spans 14 amino acids. In germline, CDR1 is LGHNA, CDR2 YSLEER. The CDR3 DNA reads TGCGCCAGCAGCCAAGATTTAGGGGATTACGAGCAGTACGTC. Its translation is CASSQDLGDYEQYV.

This clonotype has a handful of counts. The chain joins TRBV7-9 to TRBJ1-4; 7 bases are shared with TRBD1. V lost 5 bases, J lost 0 bases, and 6 bases stayed unmatched. CDR1 is SEHNR, CDR2 FQNEAQ, per germline (reference sequence). This CDR3 comprises 16 residues. In nucleotides, the CDR3 is TGTGCCAGCAGCCGCGGACAGGTCACAACTAATGAAAAACTGTTTTTT. This gives the protein CASSRGQVTTNEKLFF. Looking up the rest from reference TRBV7-9 and TRBJ1-4 gives the full variable domain: DTGVSQNPRHKITKRGQNVTFRCDPISEHNRLYWYRQTLGQGPEFLTYFQNEAQLEKSRLLSDRFSAERPKGSFSTLEIQRTEQGDSAMYLCASSRGQVTTNEKLFFGSGTQLSVL.

The rearrangement joins TRBV27 to TRBJ1-5, with D maybe TRBD1 (5 bases). The length of the CDR3 is 13 residues. Germline lookup yields CDR1 MNHEY and CDR2 SMNVEV (reference sequence). Trimming pared 8 bases from V and 6 bases from J, leaving 14 bases between. The CDR3 sequence: CASGGEGFQPQHF. CDR3 nucleotide sequence: TGTGCCAGCGGGGGAGAAGGCTTTCAGCCCCAGCATTTT.

The chain has TRBV13 and TRBJ1-6, with TRBD1 matching 7 bases. V gave up 5 bases and J gave up 4 bases; unmatched junction bases: 5. Germline CDR1 PRHDT, CDR2 FYEKMQ (reference sequence). The CDR3 length is 15 residues. The chain's CDR3 is CASSPSGQYNSPLHF. The CDR3 DNA follows: TGTGCCAGCAGCCCCTCGGGACAGTATAATTCACCCCTCCACTTT.

V gene TRBV20-1 combines with J gene TRBJ2-4; 8 bases line up with TRBD1. Germline V gene lookup returns CDR1 DFQATT and CDR2 SNEGSKA (reference sequence). The CDR3 covers 15 residues. V was clipped by 1 base and J by 7 bases; unmatched bases: 9. CDR3 region: CSARGSRGQRNIQYF. The CDR3 region has the DNA TGCAGTGCTAGAGGTTCCAGGGGGCAGAGGAACATTCAGTACTTC.

This clonotype has a handful of counts. The rearrangement links TRBV29-1 to TRBJ2-2, with D unclear. The germline gives CDR1 SQVTM, CDR2 ANQGSEA. V gave up 4 bases and J gave up 1 base, with 4 bases separating them. This CDR3 is built from 12 residues. DNA of the CDR3: TGCAGCGTTGCGCTGAACACCGGGGAGCTGTTTTTT. Translation: CSVALNTGELFF.

This clonotype was observed a few times. The CDR3 here is CASSLLPGVDQPQHF. The DNA of the CDR3 is TGTGCCAGCAGTTTATTGCCAGGGGTTGATCAGCCCCAGCATTTT. The V call is TRBV12-3 or TRBV12-4, the J call TRBJ1-5; possibly TRBD1 for D (6 bases). V lost 2 bases to trimming and J lost 5 bases, with 13 bases between them. The CDR3 loop spans 15 amino acids.

V is TRBV11-3 and J is TRBJ2-3; 7 nucleotides agree with TRBD1. CDR3 length equals 16 residues. Trimming cost V 5 bases and J 1 base; bases outside gene matches: 9. Germline assignment: CDR1 SGHNT and CDR2 YENEEA. CDR3: CASSARQGGGTDTQYF. CDR3 DNA: TGTGCCAGCAGCGCCCGACAGGGTGGGGGCACAGATACGCAGTATTTT. Supplemented by reference TRBV11-3 and TRBJ2-3, the full variable domain reads EAGVVQSPRYKIIEKKQPVAFWCNPISGHNTLYWYLQNLGQGPELLIRYENEEAVDDSQLPKDRFSAERLKGVDSTLKIQPAELGDSAVYLCASSARQGGGTDTQYFGPGTRLTVL.